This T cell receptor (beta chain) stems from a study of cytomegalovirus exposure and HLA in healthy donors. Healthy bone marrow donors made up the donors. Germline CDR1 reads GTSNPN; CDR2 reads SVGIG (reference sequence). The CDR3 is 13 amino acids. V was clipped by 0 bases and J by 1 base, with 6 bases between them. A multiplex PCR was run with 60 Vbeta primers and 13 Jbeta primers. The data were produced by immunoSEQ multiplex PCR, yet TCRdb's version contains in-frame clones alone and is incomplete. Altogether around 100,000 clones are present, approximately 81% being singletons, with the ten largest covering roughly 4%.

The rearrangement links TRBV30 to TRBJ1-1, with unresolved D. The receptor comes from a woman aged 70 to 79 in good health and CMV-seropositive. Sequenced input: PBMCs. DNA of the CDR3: TGTGCCTGGAGTGTGAGCGAGAACACTGAAGCTTTCTTT. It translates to CAWSVSENTEAFF.